This is a list of T cell receptor beta chains from one sample in a study of a mutant IDH1 vaccine in newly diagnosed glioma. The method was immunoSEQ multiplex PCR; TCRdb's version includes in-frame clones alone and lacks a portion of them. The data contain about 66,000 clones, 65% to 90% of them seen just once; the ten biggest clones take up under 3.5%. Sample: PBMCs, taken from a glioma patient treated with radiotherapy, temozolomide or both. These receptors were obtained from a young man with glioma. CDR3s include the opening cysteine and the closing phenylalanine or tryptophan.

v_call: TRBV27
cdr3_aa: CASRDLQGPLAELFLHF

v_call: TRBV5-4
cdr3_aa: CASTASLYEQYF

v_call: TRBV2
cdr3_aa: CASSRDRGNQPQHF

v_call: TRBV7-9
cdr3_aa: CASSFPRENYNEQFF

v_call: TRBV7-8
cdr3_aa: CASSLEDLRRDTIYF

v_call: TRBV6-6
cdr3_aa: CASSYSMSTYEQYF

v_call: TRBV5-1
cdr3_aa: CASSLVERGPTGELFF

v_call: TRBV6-6
cdr3_aa: CASSSRQGTNLEAFF

v_call: TRBV19
cdr3_aa: CASSTPGRTSTEAFF

v_call: TRBV6-5
cdr3_aa: CASSRVGPEYNGYTF

v_call: TRBV27
cdr3_aa: CASSFALGRRSLGDTQYF

v_call: TRBV29-1
cdr3_aa: CSGHGQGVNEQFF

v_call: TRBV5-6
cdr3_aa: CASRRTGPEQGPITYEQYF

v_call: TRBV11-2
cdr3_aa: CASSLDDIAYEQYF

v_call: TRBV14
cdr3_aa: CASSQDRSGDGSYNEQFF

v_call: TRBV6-6
cdr3_aa: CASSYTSGGRSEQYF

v_call: TRBV7-9
cdr3_aa: CASSLGAGSNEQFF

v_call: TRBV2
cdr3_aa: CASIFIGDTQYF

v_call: TRBV6-5
cdr3_aa: CASSYGRYPGNTIYF

v_call: TRBV19
cdr3_aa: CASSMEGQKFSTDTQYF

v_call: TRBV7-8
cdr3_aa: CASSRGLAASSYNEQFF

v_call: TRBV4-2
cdr3_aa: CASSQHGTSGDYEQYF

v_call: TRBV7-9
cdr3_aa: CASSLDPTGQYF

v_call: TRBV2
cdr3_aa: CASRGPRGQGIIDEQFF

v_call: TRBV30
cdr3_aa: CAWSVHRDQPQHF

v_call: TRBV4-1
cdr3_aa: CASSYTDRGHSTDTQYF

v_call: TRBV19
cdr3_aa: CASIRTGGLNQPQHF

v_call: TRBV28
cdr3_aa: CASSLPTGNQPQHF

v_call: TRBV11-2
cdr3_aa: CASSPGTGGFRVGDEQFF

v_call: TRBV19
cdr3_aa: CASSIGTRRNDEQFF

v_call: TRBV9
cdr3_aa: CASGLDNNEQFF

v_call: TRBV18
cdr3_aa: CASSPLKGPTEAFF

v_call: TRBV20-1
cdr3_aa: CSATGREQFF

v_call: TRBV28
cdr3_aa: CASSSRGAGPDTQYF

v_call: TRBV7-8
cdr3_aa: CASSLARSLNQPQHF

v_call: TRBV5-1
cdr3_aa: CASSLGSGTGTAFF

v_call: TRBV6-6
cdr3_aa: CASSAGGRVSYGYTF

v_call: TRBV27
cdr3_aa: CASAYGTGETQYF

v_call: TRBV5-4
cdr3_aa: CASSLGLVGTGELFF

v_call: TRBV10-2
cdr3_aa: CATSWDRIYGGYTF

v_call: TRBV12-5
cdr3_aa: CASGRTGGTNQPQHF

v_call: TRBV13
cdr3_aa: CASSTYRGRVDEQFF

v_call: TRBV18
cdr3_aa: CASSPPPPNEQFF

v_call: TRBV7-6
cdr3_aa: CASSISGANVLTF

v_call: TRBV20-1
cdr3_aa: CSASLTDTQYF

v_call: TRBV7-9
cdr3_aa: CASSLGIGQAPSNQPQHF

v_call: TRBV11-3
cdr3_aa: CASSTRGGKLFF

v_call: TRBV27
cdr3_aa: CASSAYGGAEQFF

v_call: TRBV6-5
cdr3_aa: CASNILGYNSPLHF

v_call: TRBV18
cdr3_aa: CASSRGTGGEKLFF

v_call: TRBV5-1
cdr3_aa: CASSLEGQAFAHYNSPLHF

v_call: TRBV19
cdr3_aa: CASKPGPSGANVLTF

v_call: TRBV9
cdr3_aa: CASSSAGYELFF

v_call: TRBV6-5
cdr3_aa: CASSWTIRSTIYF

v_call: TRBV4-2
cdr3_aa: CASSPREASPLHF